This TCR beta chain emerged from a study of cytomegalovirus exposure and HLA in healthy donors. CDR3 length: 15 amino acids. Germline V lookup: CDR1 MDHEN, CDR2 SYDVKM. V shed 4 bases and J 3 bases; nucleotides not matched to a gene: 8. A multiplex PCR was run with 60 Vbeta primers and 13 Jbeta primers. Some clones are missing from TCRdb's copy, which holds only in-frame ones; the method was immunoSEQ multiplex PCR. Here the sample spans about 100,000 clones, about 75% being singletons. Sequencing was done on a sample of PBMCs. The rearrangement joins TRBV28 to TRBJ2-7; 8 positions match TRBD2. This TCR derives from a man aged 35 to 55 in good health and CMV-seropositive. Here the CDR3 reads CASSSTGTSSYEQYF. The CDR3 nucleotides are TGTGCCAGCAGTTCCACCGGGACTAGTAGCTACGAGCAGTACTTC. Variable domain in full (rest from reference TRBV28 and TRBJ2-7): DVKVTQSSRYLVKRTGEKVFLECVQDMDHENMFWYRQDPGLGLRLIYFSYDVKMKEKGDIPEGYSVSREKKERFSLILESASTNQTSMYLCASSSTGTSSYEQYFGPGTRLTVT.